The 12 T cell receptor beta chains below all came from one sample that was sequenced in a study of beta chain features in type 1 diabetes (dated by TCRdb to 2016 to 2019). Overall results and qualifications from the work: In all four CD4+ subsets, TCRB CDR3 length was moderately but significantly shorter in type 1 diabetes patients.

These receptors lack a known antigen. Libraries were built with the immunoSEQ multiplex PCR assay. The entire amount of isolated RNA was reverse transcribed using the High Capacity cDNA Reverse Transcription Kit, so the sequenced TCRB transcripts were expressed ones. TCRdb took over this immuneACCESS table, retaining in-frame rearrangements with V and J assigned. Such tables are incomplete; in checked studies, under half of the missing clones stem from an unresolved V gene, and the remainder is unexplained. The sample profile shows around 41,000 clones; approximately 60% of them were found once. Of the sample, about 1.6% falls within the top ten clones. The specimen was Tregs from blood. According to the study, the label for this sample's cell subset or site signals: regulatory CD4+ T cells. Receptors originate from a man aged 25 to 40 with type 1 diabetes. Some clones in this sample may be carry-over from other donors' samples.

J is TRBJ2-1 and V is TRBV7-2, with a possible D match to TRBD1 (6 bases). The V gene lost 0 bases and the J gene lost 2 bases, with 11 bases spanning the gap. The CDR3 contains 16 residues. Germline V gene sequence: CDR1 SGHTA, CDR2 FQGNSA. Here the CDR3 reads CASSLALGQAYNEQFF. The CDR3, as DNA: TGTGCCAGCAGCTTAGCGCTGGGACAAGCCTACAATGAGCAGTTCTTC.

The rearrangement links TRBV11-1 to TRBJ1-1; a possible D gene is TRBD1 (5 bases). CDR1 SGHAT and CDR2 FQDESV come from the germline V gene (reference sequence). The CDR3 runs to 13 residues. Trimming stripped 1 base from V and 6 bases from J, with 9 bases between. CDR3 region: CASSLDGGAEAFF. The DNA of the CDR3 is TGTGCCAGCAGCTTAGACGGAGGGGCTGAAGCTTTCTTT.

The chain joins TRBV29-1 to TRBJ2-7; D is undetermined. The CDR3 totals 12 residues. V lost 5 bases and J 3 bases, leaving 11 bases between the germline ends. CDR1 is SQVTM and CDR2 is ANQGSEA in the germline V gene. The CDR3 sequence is CSVIVSGYEQYF. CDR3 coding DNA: TGCAGCGTTATTGTGTCCGGCTACGAGCAGTACTTC.

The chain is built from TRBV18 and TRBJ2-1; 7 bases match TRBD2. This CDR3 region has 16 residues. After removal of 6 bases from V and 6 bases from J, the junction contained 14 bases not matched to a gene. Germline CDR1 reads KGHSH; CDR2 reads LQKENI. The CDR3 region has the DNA TGTGCCAGCTCCACAGATACGCGGGAGAGGGGCAATGAGCAGTTCTTC. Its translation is CASSTDTRERGNEQFF.

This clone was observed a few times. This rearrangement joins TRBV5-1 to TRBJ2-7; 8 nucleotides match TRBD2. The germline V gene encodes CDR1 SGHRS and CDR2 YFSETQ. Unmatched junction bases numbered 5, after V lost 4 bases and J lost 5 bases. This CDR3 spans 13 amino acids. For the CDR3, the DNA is TGCGCCAGCAGCGGACTAGCAAGGGACGAGCAGTACTTC. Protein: CASSGLARDEQYF.

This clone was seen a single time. CDR3 sequence reads: CASSWGTGGNYGYTF. For the CDR3, the DNA is TGTGCCAGCAGCTGGGGGACAGGGGGGAACTATGGCTACACCTTC. The V gene is TRBV5-5, the J gene TRBJ1-2; 11 nucleotides agree with TRBD1. V trimming: 3 bases; J trimming: 2 bases; junction bases outside the gene matches: 3. The CDR3 is 15 residues long. Germline V gives CDR1 SGHKS, CDR2 YYEKEE (reference sequence).

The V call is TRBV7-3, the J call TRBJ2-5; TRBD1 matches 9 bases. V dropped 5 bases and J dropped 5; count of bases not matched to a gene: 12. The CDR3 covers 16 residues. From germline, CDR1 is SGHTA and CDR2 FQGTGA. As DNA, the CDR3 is TGTGCCAGCAGCGTTCAGGGGACAGGGAGCGCGGAGACCCAGTACTTC. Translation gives CASSVQGTGSAETQYF.

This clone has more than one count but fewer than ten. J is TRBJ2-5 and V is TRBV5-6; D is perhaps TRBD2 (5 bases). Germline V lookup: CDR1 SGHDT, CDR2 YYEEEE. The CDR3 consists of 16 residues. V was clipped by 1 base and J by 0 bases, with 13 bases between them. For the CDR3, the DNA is TGTGCCAGCAGCTTGTCCCAGCGGTGGTACCAAGAGACCCAGTACTTC. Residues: CASSLSQRWYQETQYF.

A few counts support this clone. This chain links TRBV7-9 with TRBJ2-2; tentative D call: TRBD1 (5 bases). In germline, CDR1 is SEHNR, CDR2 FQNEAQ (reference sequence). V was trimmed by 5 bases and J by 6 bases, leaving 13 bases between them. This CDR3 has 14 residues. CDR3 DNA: TGTGCCAGCAGCCCAACACCAGGGTCCGGGGAGCTGTTTTTT. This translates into CASSPTPGSGELFF.

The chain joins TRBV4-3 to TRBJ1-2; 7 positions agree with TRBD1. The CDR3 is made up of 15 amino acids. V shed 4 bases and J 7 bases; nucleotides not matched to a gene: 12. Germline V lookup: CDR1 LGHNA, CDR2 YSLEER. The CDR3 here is CASSRTGGGDGGYTF. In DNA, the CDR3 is TGCGCCAGCAGCCGGACGGGAGGGGGCGACGGTGGCTACACCTTC.

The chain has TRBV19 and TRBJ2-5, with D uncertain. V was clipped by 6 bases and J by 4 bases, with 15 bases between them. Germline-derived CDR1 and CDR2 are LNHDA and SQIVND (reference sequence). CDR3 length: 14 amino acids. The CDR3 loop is CASSPRGRLETQYF. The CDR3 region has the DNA TGTGCCAGTAGCCCCCGCGGCAGATTAGAGACCCAGTACTTC.

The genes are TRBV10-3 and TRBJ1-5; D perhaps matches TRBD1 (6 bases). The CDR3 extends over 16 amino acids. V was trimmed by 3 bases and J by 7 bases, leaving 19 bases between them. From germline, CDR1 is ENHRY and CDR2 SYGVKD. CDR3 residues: CAISETPGVLGQPQHF. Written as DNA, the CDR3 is TGTGCCATCAGTGAAACCCCAGGGGTCCTGGGGCAGCCCCAGCATTTT.